The 20 T cell receptor beta chains below all came from one sample that was sequenced in a study of blood T cell repertoires in COVID-19. TCRdb's copy holds only in-frame clones and misses some; the assay was immunoSEQ multiplex PCR. Here the sample spans some 170,000 clones, 80% to 95% being singletons. Input material: peripheral blood. The receptors stem from a woman aged 60-70 years with COVID-19, enrolled during active disease.

The chain has TRBV5-1 and TRBJ1-4; TRBD1 is a possible D gene (6 bases). The germline V and J ends were trimmed by 6 bases and 2 bases, with 11 bases remaining between them. The CDR3 is 14 residues long. From germline, CDR1 is SGHRS and CDR2 YFSETQ. The CDR3 bases are TGCGCCAGCAACTCAGGGGAGACTAATGAAAAACTGTTTTTT. This encodes CASNSGETNEKLFF.

The CDR3 nucleotides read TGTGCCTGGAGTGGCGACAGGGACCAGCCCCAGCATTTT. This sequence encodes CAWSGDRDQPQHF. The chain uses TRBV30 and TRBJ1-5, with TRBD1 matching 7 bases. The germline gives CDR1 GTSNPN, CDR2 SVGIG (reference sequence). The CDR3 spans 13 residues. The V segment lost 1 base and the J segment 7 bases; nucleotides outside the gene matches: 4.

The CDR3 region has the DNA TGTGCCAGTAGTAGCCGACCCTCACAGGGGCTCTATCAAGAGACCCAGTACTTC. Translating gives CASSSRPSQGLYQETQYF. The rearrangement links TRBV19 to TRBJ2-5; 7 nucleotides agree with TRBD1. CDR3 size: 18 residues. V was pared by 4 bases and J by 2 bases, with 16 bases of the junction left unmatched. Per the germline V gene, CDR1 is LNHDA and CDR2 is SQIVND (reference sequence).

Here the CDR3 reads CASSESLGTQYF. The CDR3 region has the DNA TGCGCCAGCAGTGAGTCACTAGGGACCCAGTACTTC. V gene TRBV10-2 combines with J gene TRBJ2-5, with a tentative D call TRBD2 (5 bases). This CDR3 has 12 residues. Trimming stripped 0 bases from V and 7 bases from J, with 6 bases between. Germline CDR1 WSHSY, CDR2 SAAADI.

The J gene is TRBJ1-2, the V gene TRBV5-1; 7 positions agree with TRBD1. J gave up 8 bases and V 0 bases, and 7 bases lay outside the gene matches. The CDR3 is made up of 14 amino acids. Germline values: CDR1 SGHRS, CDR2 YFSETQ. CDR3 in amino acids: CASSLDTGVEGYTF. Here the CDR3 DNA reads TGCGCCAGCAGCTTGGATACAGGGGTTGAGGGCTACACCTTC.

This clone was seen a single time. The chain carries TRBV29-1 and TRBJ1-2; D is ambiguous. Looked up from germline, CDR1 is SQVTM and CDR2 is ANQGSEA. CDR3 length equals 13 residues. V gave up 4 bases and J gave up 0 bases, with 9 bases separating them. The CDR3 region has the DNA TGCAGCGTTGTGCGCGGATCTAACTATGGCTACACCTTC. Its translation: CSVVRGSNYGYTF.

The CDR3 bases are TGTGCCAGCAGTGAATCGGTCGGTCGGGAGGGGGGCGCTGAAGCTTTCTTT. This encodes CASSESVGREGGAEAFF. The chain uses TRBV25-1 and TRBJ1-1; maybe TRBD1 (6 bases). The CDR3 totals 17 residues. Trimming pared 1 base from V and 6 bases from J, leaving 21 bases between. Germline V gene sequence: CDR1 MGHDK, CDR2 SYGVNS.

This sequence joins TRBV2 and TRBJ2-5; tentative D call: TRBD2 (6 bases). The germline CDR1 and CDR2 sequences are SNHLY and FYNNEI. The CDR3 has 11 residues. The germline V and J ends were trimmed by 7 bases and 4 bases, with 7 bases remaining between them. CDR3 DNA sequence: TGTGCCAGCAACGGGGGAGAGACCCAGTACTTC. Protein product: CASNGGETQYF.

The chain has TRBV11-2 and TRBJ1-2; TRBD1 agrees at 11 bases. V trimming: 2 bases; J trimming: 3 bases; junction bases outside the gene matches: 14. From germline, CDR1 is SGHAT and CDR2 FQNNGV. This CDR3 is 19 amino acids long. CDR3 nucleotides: TGTGCCAGCAGCTTAACGACCCCCGGGACAGGGGGTCAGGACTATGGCTACACCTTC. Translating gives CASSLTTPGTGGQDYGYTF.

J is TRBJ1-1 and V is TRBV12-2; the D call of TRBD1 is as the table states it, not checked on the DNA. TRBV12-2 is flagged as a pseudogene. This CDR3 spans 15 amino acids. The CDR3 region has the DNA TGTGCAAGTCGCTTCCTTACGTCCGGGGCCAGGGGTGGCTTCTTT. This codes for CASRFLTSGARGGFF.

The CDR3 spells CASSRQRYAEAFF. The CDR3 coding sequence is TGTGCCAGCAGTCGACAGCGATACGCTGAAGCTTTCTTT. J is TRBJ1-1 and V is TRBV6-5; TRBD1 might be the D (5 bases). The V gene lost 5 bases and the J gene lost 6 bases, with 13 bases spanning the gap. In germline, CDR1 is MNHEY, CDR2 SVGAGI. The CDR3 runs to 13 residues.

The rearrangement uses TRBV12-3 or TRBV12-4 and TRBJ2-7, with 7 bases lining up with TRBD1. With 5 bases clipped from V and 6 bases from J, the junction kept 7 bases outside the gene matches. The CDR3 spans 13 residues. The CDR3 region is CASSRQGSGEQYF. The CDR3 DNA follows: TGTGCCAGCAGTAGACAGGGATCTGGCGAGCAGTACTTC.

The chain joins TRBV10-3 to TRBJ1-2; 8 bases fit TRBD1. V was clipped by 3 bases and J by 5 bases; unmatched bases: 8. This CDR3 contains 15 residues. The germline gives CDR1 ENHRY, CDR2 SYGVKD. CDR3 residues: CAISDHDRGGYGYTF. The CDR3 DNA reads TGTGCCATCAGTGACCACGACAGGGGTGGGTATGGCTACACCTTC.

The chain is built from TRBV5-1 and TRBJ1-4; D possibly corresponds to TRBD1 (6 bases). The length of the CDR3 is 15 residues. Germline CDR1 SGHRS, CDR2 YFSETQ. V was trimmed by 4 bases and J by 5 bases, leaving 15 bases between them. CDR3 sequence: CASSPGTLGNEKLFF. The CDR3 DNA sequence: TGCGCCAGCAGCCCCGGGACATTGGGGAATGAAAAACTGTTTTTT.

The gene calls are TRBV27 and TRBJ2-7; TRBD2 matches at 9 bases. Trimming removed 3 bases from V and 6 bases from J; junction bases left unmatched: 15. The V gene's germline CDR1 is MNHEY and CDR2 SMNVEV (reference sequence). CDR3 length equals 17 residues. CDR3 bases: TGTGCCAGCAGTTTTCGAGGGGAGGCGGGGGGGCAGGTCGAGCAGTACTTC. This codes for CASSFRGEAGGQVEQYF.

CDR3 loop: CASSPPWGPQETQYF. CDR3 bases: TGTGCCAGCTCACCCCCGTGGGGCCCCCAAGAGACCCAGTACTTC. The V and J genes are TRBV18 and TRBJ2-5; possible D gene TRBD1, 5 bases. The CDR3 has 15 amino acids. Germline values: CDR1 KGHSH, CDR2 LQKENI. The V gene lost 3 bases and the J gene lost 1 base, with 12 bases spanning the gap.

V and J are TRBV5-1 and TRBJ1-2; D is possibly TRBD1 (5 bases). The CDR3 has 15 residues. The germline gives CDR1 SGHRS, CDR2 YFSETQ. Deletions cut 3 bases from V and 8 bases from J, with 20 bases between. The CDR3 DNA is TGCGCCAGCAGCTCGGATAATGTAAGGGGTCGGGGCTACACCTTC. Residues: CASSSDNVRGRGYTF. The full variable domain, in which reference TRBV5-1 and TRBJ1-2 provide the parts outside the CDR3, is KAGVTQTPRYLIKTRGQQVTLSCSPISGHRSVSWYQQTPGQGLQFLFEYFSETQRNKGNFPGRFSGRQFSNSRSEMNVSTLELGDSALYLCASSSDNVRGRGYTFGSGTRLTVV.

V usage is TRBV6-1 and J usage is TRBJ2-3, with a possible D match to TRBD2 (5 bases). Germline lookup yields CDR1 MNHNS and CDR2 SASEGT. V gave up 3 bases and J gave up 3 bases, with 16 bases separating them. The CDR3 has 16 residues. In DNA form, the CDR3 reads TGTGCCAGCAGTGACAGTCTGGGAGTAGGGACAGATACGCAGTATTTT. It encodes CASSDSLGVGTDTQYF.

The chain is built from TRBV7-2 and TRBJ1-2, with D perhaps TRBD1 (5 bases). Trimming pared 5 bases from V and 6 bases from J, leaving 25 bases between. CDR3 length: 17 residues. Germline assignment: CDR1 SGHTA and CDR2 FQGNSA. The CDR3 region is CASSRRQTFRTIDGYTF. For the CDR3, the DNA is TGTGCCAGCAGCCGCAGACAGACCTTCCGAACTATCGATGGCTACACCTTC.

The chain is built from TRBV5-1 and TRBJ2-2, with 12 nucleotides matching TRBD1. V lost 4 bases, J lost 5 bases, and 3 bases stayed unmatched. CDR1 SGHRS and CDR2 YFSETQ come from the germline V gene. The CDR3 spans 15 residues. The CDR3, as DNA: TGCGCCAGCAGCCCGGGACAGGGGGCAACCGGGGAGCTGTTTTTT. This gives the protein CASSPGQGATGELFF.